The 2 T cell receptor beta chains listed next were all sequenced from one sample in a study of cytomegalovirus exposure and HLA in healthy donors. 60 Vbeta and 13 Jbeta primers were used in PCR. Produced via immunoSEQ multiplex PCR; TCRdb's table is partial and in-frame only. The data hold about 160,000 clones, with roughly 80% observed a single time. The sample comprised PBMCs. The receptor source for this set is a male donor in good health and CMV-seropositive.

This clone was observed once. The rearrangement uses TRBV9 and TRBJ2-1; tentatively, D is TRBD1 (8 bases). V dropped 0 bases and J dropped 7 bases, with 17 bases sitting between them. Germline CDR1 is SGDLS and CDR2 is YYNGEE. CDR3 size: 16 residues. The CDR3 DNA reads as TGTGCCAGCAGCGTAGTGGCACAGGGGGGGGGAAATGAGCAGTTCTTC. Translation: CASSVVAQGGGNEQFF.

The rearrangement joins TRBV18 to TRBJ1-1; TRBD1 matches 12 bases. The CDR3 is 20 amino acids. The germline gives CDR1 KGHSH, CDR2 LQKENI. V gave up 1 base and J gave up 1 base; unmatched junction bases: 13. In nucleotides, the CDR3 is TGTGCCAGCTCACCACTTGGGGACAGGGGGCTTCGGAGGTGGAACACTGAAGCTTTCTTT. Amino acid sequence: CASSPLGDRGLRRWNTEAFF.